These 5 T cell receptor beta chains were sequenced from one sample in a study of T cells in localized non-small cell lung cancer. TCRdb's table, derived via immunoSEQ multiplex PCR, lists solely in-frame clones and lacks some. The sample comprises 60,000 to 75,000 clones, 80% to 90% of which are singletons, and approximately 12% rests with the top ten. The specimen comprised peripheral blood, sampled before any cancer treatment. These receptors came from a female donor of 60 years or more with stage I lung adenocarcinoma.

The chain employs TRBV7-8 and TRBJ1-5, with TRBD1 matching over 9 bases. This CDR3 has 17 amino acids. With 5 bases clipped from V and 0 bases from J, the junction kept 8 bases outside the gene matches. Germline CDR1 reads SGHVS; CDR2 reads FQNEAQ. CDR3 DNA: TGTGCCAGCAGCCGGGACAGGGTCAGGGATAGCAATCAGCCCCAGCATTTT. This translates into CASSRDRVRDSNQPQHF.

This clone was seen only once. This chain links TRBV6-1 with TRBJ2-7, with TRBD2 identical over 11 bases. The trim removed 4 bases at V and 6 bases at J, leaving 11 bases unmatched. This CDR3 comprises 16 residues. Germline CDR1 is MNHNS and CDR2 is SASEGT. The CDR3 is CASSVRWVSGGVEQYF. For the CDR3, the DNA is TGTGCCAGCAGTGTCCGGTGGGTTAGCGGGGGGGTCGAGCAGTACTTC.

The CDR3 here is CASSLLSLTSGHNEQFF. CDR3 DNA: TGTGCCAGCAGCTTATTAAGTTTGACTAGCGGACACAATGAGCAGTTCTTC. The rearrangement links TRBV7-3 to TRBJ2-1, with 9 bases identical to TRBD2. Germline V gene lookup returns CDR1 SGHTA and CDR2 FQGTGA. V was pared by 2 bases and J by 5 bases, with 10 bases of the junction left unmatched. The CDR3 covers 17 residues.

This clone appeared once. V usage is TRBV19 and J usage is TRBJ1-1; D call uncertain. V dropped 6 bases and J dropped 6 bases, with 8 bases sitting between them. There are 11 residues in the CDR3. Germline-derived CDR1 and CDR2 are LNHDA and SQIVND (reference sequence). The CDR3 spells CASRVGPEAFF. The CDR3 nucleotides are TGTGCCAGTAGGGTAGGCCCTGAAGCTTTCTTT. Full variable domain (missing parts from reference TRBV19 and TRBJ1-1): DGGITQSPKYLFRKEGQNVTLSCEQNLNHDAMYWYRQDPGQGLRLIYYSQIVNDFQKGDIAEGYSVSREKKESFPLTVTSAQKNPTAFYLCASRVGPEAFFGQGTRLTVV.

The chain combines TRBV23-1 with TRBJ1-1, with a weak D call TRBD1 (5 bases). TRBV23-1 qualifies as an ORF whose function is uncertain. This CDR3 has 20 residues. V was cut by 2 bases and J by 4 bases, with 29 bases left in between. For the CDR3, the DNA is TGCGCCAGCAGTCAACCCAATCTCTGCGGGGGATTTTTATTTTTCACTGAAGCTTTCTTT. This sequence encodes CASSQPNLCGGFLFFTEAFF.